A single sample gave rise to the 16 T cell receptor beta chains below, sequenced in a study of T cells in Graves' hyperthyroidism and ophthalmopathy (dated by TCRdb to the late 2010s). Library generation was performed with multiplex PCR. Reads for this sample came from an Illumina HiSeq 2000. Amplification of TCR beta CDR3 regions was carried out from RNA transcripts. A first-round RT-PCR of the TCR CDR3 used the HTBI primer set with the Qiagen OneStep RT-PCR kit. The public reads were reprocessed in TCRdb via fastp at Q25 and MiXCR, keeping in-frame beta chains. Here each entry gathers all rows of one CDR3 protein and keeps the most common genes and DNA. For this sample the table gives under 700,000 distinct CDR3 sequences, of which 46% were detected only once. The top ten constitute roughly 8.2% of the sample. The sequenced sample was peripheral blood or thyroid tissue (not recorded which). These receptors all come from a woman aged 18-29 years with Graves' hyperthyroidism. Donor details come from another sample of the same person, matched by shared clones.

In its sample, this clonotype was seen many times. This chain links TRBV7-8 with TRBJ2-7; D might be TRBD1 (5 bases). The V and J ends lost 4 bases and 2 bases respectively, with 12 bases between them. This CDR3 region has 14 residues. From germline, CDR1 is SGHVS and CDR2 FQNEAQ. Written as DNA, the CDR3 is TGTGCCAGCAGCTCCTCAGGGATAGCCTACGAGCAGTACTTC. Residues: CASSSSGIAYEQYF.

V usage is TRBV29-1 and J usage is TRBJ2-7; the D gene is possibly TRBD1 (7 bases). Trimming took 8 bases from V and 7 from J, leaving 12 bases between them. Germline V gene sequence: CDR1 SQVTM, CDR2 ANQGSEA. CDR3 length: 10 amino acids. CDR3 nucleotide sequence: TGCAGCTTCGCGGGACAGGAGCAGTACTTC. This encodes CSFAGQEQYF.

This clonotype was detected ten times or more. The V and J genes are TRBV2 and TRBJ1-4; D is unclear. Trimming took off 1 base at V and 13 bases at J, with 10 bases between the two ends. Germline V gene lookup returns CDR1 SNHLY and CDR2 FYNNEI. The length of the CDR3 is 12 residues. CDR3 protein: CASSEGSEGLFF. The CDR3 DNA reads as TGTGCCAGCAGTGAAGGCTCCGAAGGACTGTTTTTT. Combining the CDR3 with reference TRBV2 and TRBJ1-4 gives the whole variable domain EPEVTQTPSHQVTQMGQEVILRCVPISNHLYFYWYRQILGQKVEFLVSFYNNEISEKSEIFDDQFSVERPDGSNFTLKIRSTKLEDSAMYFCASSEGSEGLFFGSGTQLSVL.

This clonotype was found once. The chain combines TRBV20-1 with TRBJ2-7, with D maybe TRBD1 (5 bases). This CDR3 comprises 13 residues. Germline V gene sequence: CDR1 DFQATT, CDR2 SNEGSKA (reference sequence). CDR3 in amino acids: CSLVQGLSYEQYF. The CDR3 DNA reads TGCAGCTTGGTTCAGGGATTGTCCTACGAGCAGTACTTC.

Concerning this clonotype itself: A read error is likely, as this CDR3 ends without the conserved phenylalanine or tryptophan. The chain carries TRBV29-1 and TRBJ1-2; the match to TRBD1 covers 7 bases. The CDR3 spans 14 residues. Germline values: CDR1 SQVTM, CDR2 ANQGSEA. With V trimmed by 7 bases and J by 4 bases, 12 bases remained unmatched. The DNA for the CDR3 is TGCAGCGCCTTCCCTGACAGGGACACCTATGGCTACACCCTC. Translated: CSAFPDRDTYGYTL.

The V call is TRBV6-5, the J call TRBJ1-2; 7 positions match TRBD1. Germline-derived CDR1 and CDR2 are MNHEY and SVGAGI. The ends lost 5 bases at V and 2 bases at J; junction bases unmatched: 8. CDR3 size: 15 residues. CDR3 residues: CASSESLTGNYGYTF. CDR3 nucleotides: TGTGCCAGCAGTGAATCTTTGACAGGGAACTATGGCTACACCTTC.

This clonotype was observed once. The chain is built from TRBV4-1 and TRBJ2-7; no clear D. Trimming took 2 bases from V and 0 from J, leaving 8 bases between them. The germline V gene encodes CDR1 MGHRA and CDR2 YSYEKL. This CDR3 region has 14 residues. This CDR3 is CASSQQPHSYEQYF. CDR3 sequence (DNA): TGCGCCAGCAGCCAACAACCTCACTCCTACGAGCAGTACTTC.

The chain combines TRBV5-1 with TRBJ2-6, with D unclear. The CDR3 runs to 15 residues. V shed 2 bases and J shed 2 bases, with 8 bases lying between them. In germline, CDR1 is SGHRS, CDR2 YFSETQ. Here the CDR3 DNA reads TGCGCCAGCAGCTTACAACCTCCTGGGGCCAACGTCCTGACTTTC. This gives the protein CASSLQPPGANVLTF.

The V gene is TRBV12-3 or TRBV12-4, the J gene TRBJ1-2; D ambiguous. The CDR3 is 15 amino acids. Between the trimmed V and J ends, which lost 5 bases and 2 bases, there was a span of 15 bases. This CDR3 reads CASSLIEVMNYGYTF. CDR3 sequence (DNA): TGTGCCAGCAGTCTTATAGAGGTTATGAACTATGGCTACACCTTC.

This clonotype was seen more than once but under ten times. The chain recombines TRBV20-1 with TRBJ1-2; D is uncertain. The CDR3 consists of 15 residues. The ends were cut back, 2 bases at V and 0 bases at J, with 13 bases in the middle. Germline V gives CDR1 DFQATT, CDR2 SNEGSKA (reference sequence). CDR3 nucleotides: TGCAGTGCTAGATCGGCCAACCGCGCTAACTATGGCTACACCTTC. Translated: CSARSANRANYGYTF.

The chain combines TRBV7-2 with TRBJ1-1; weak D call: TRBD1 (5 bases). Trimming left V 11 bases short and J 1 base short, with 17 bases between. This CDR3 spans 14 amino acids. Per the germline V gene, CDR1 is SGHTA and CDR2 is FQGNSA. This CDR3 reads CAWRPSDRNTEAFF. In DNA, the CDR3 is TGTGCCTGGAGACCGAGCGACAGGAACACTGAAGCTTTCTTT.

The chain employs TRBV12-3 or TRBV12-4 and TRBJ2-2; 8 bases are a match to TRBD1. Trimming took 6 bases from V and 7 from J; bases not matched to a gene: 7. The CDR3 has 14 residues. In nucleotides, the CDR3 is TGTGCCAGCAGGGACAGGGAAGTGGTCGGGGAGCTGTTTTTT. It translates to CASRDREVVGELFF.

This clonotype was seen at least ten times. The chain uses TRBV24-1 and TRBJ1-2; TRBD1 aligns across 8 bases. Germline assignment: CDR1 KGHDR and CDR2 SFDVKD. The V segment lost 2 bases and the J segment 3 bases; nucleotides outside the gene matches: 4. The CDR3 sequence is 15 residues long. The CDR3 nucleotides are TGTGCCACCAGTGATTCTTCAGGGGGCTACTATGGCTACACCTTC. Its protein is CATSDSSGGYYGYTF.

This clonotype came up once. The chain recombines TRBV2 with TRBJ2-5; the match to TRBD1 covers 8 bases. The CDR3 loop spans 14 amino acids. The trim removed 5 bases at V and 4 bases at J, leaving 6 bases unmatched. In germline, CDR1 is SNHLY, CDR2 FYNNEI. In DNA, the CDR3 is TGTGCCAGCAGTTTTTCAGGGGGCGTAGAGACCCAGTACTTC. Translation gives CASSFSGGVETQYF. Using reference TRBV2 and TRBJ2-5 for the parts outside the CDR3, the full variable domain is EPEVTQTPSHQVTQMGQEVILRCVPISNHLYFYWYRQILGQKVEFLVSFYNNEISEKSEIFDDQFSVERPDGSNFTLKIRSTKLEDSAMYFCASSFSGGVETQYFGPGTRLLVL.

The chain recombines TRBV9 with TRBJ1-2; the match to TRBD1 covers 9 bases. The germline V gene has CDR1 SGDLS and CDR2 YYNGEE. There are 15 residues in the CDR3. V trimming: 4 bases; J trimming: 0 bases; junction bases outside the gene matches: 4. The CDR3 is CASSPRTGANYGYTF. The CDR3 region has the DNA TGTGCCAGCAGCCCACGGACAGGGGCTAACTATGGCTACACCTTC.

V usage is TRBV20-1 and J usage is TRBJ2-6; D could derive from TRBD1 or TRBD2 (5 bases each). CDR3 length: 15 residues. The V gene lost 3 bases and the J gene lost 0 bases, with 9 bases spanning the gap. The germline V gene encodes CDR1 DFQATT and CDR2 SNEGSKA (reference sequence). This CDR3 is CSARGVRSGANVLTF. CDR3 nucleotides: TGCAGTGCTAGGGGGGTGCGCTCTGGGGCCAACGTCCTGACTTTC.